Listed below are T cell receptor beta chains from one sample, sequenced in a study of T cells after yellow fever vaccination. TCRdb itself ran the 5' RACE reads through MiXCR, one entry per CDR3 protein. The profile covers 610,000 or so distinct CDR3 sequences, with about 12% appearing a single time and 15% taken by the ten largest. This material consisted of PBMCs, taken on the day of the yellow fever booster vaccination. All receptors come from a man aged 25-45 years who received the YFV17D yellow fever vaccine. Both conserved end residues are part of each CDR3. The D gene is left open where the match is weak. Expanded clones are given a class, and other clones once, few, many or no size at all.

j_call d_call clone_size v_call cdr3_aa cdr3_nt
TRBJ2-7 - few TRBV27 CASSSTSFSQYF TGTGCCAGCAGTTCGACTAGTTTTTCGCAGTACTTC
TRBJ2-1 - many TRBV6-5 CASSYGTGARDEQFF TGTGCCAGCAGTTACGGGACTGGTGCTAGGGATGAGCAGTTCTTC
TRBJ1-5 - few TRBV7-2 CASSFMGNQPQHF TGTGCCAGCAGCTTTATGGGCAATCAGCCCCAGCATTTT
TRBJ2-1 - few TRBV14 CASSHRDSPYNEQFF TGTGCCAGCAGCCACCGGGACTCCCCCTACAATGAGCAGTTCTTC
TRBJ2-7 TRBD1 many TRBV6-5 CASSFRQGRYEQYF TGTGCCAGCAGTTTCCGACAGGGCAGGTACGAGCAGTACTTC
TRBJ1-1 - few TRBV5-1 CASSLLSVGAGNTEAFF TGCGCCAGCAGCTTGCTATCTGTAGGGGCCGGGAACACTGAAGCTTTCTTT
TRBJ1-1 - - TRBV10-3 CAISESSDEAFF TGTGCCATCAGTGAGTCGAGTGATGAAGCTTTCTTT
TRBJ2-3 - many TRBV11-2 CASSAEGDTQYF TGTGCCAGCAGCGCCGAGGGAGATACGCAGTATTTT
TRBJ2-7 - - TRBV5-1 CASTGSDSPAGEQYF TGCGCCAGCACAGGGTCGGACAGCCCAGCTGGGGAGCAGTACTTC
TRBJ2-7 - many TRBV7-9 CASLRENSYEQYF TGTGCCAGTCTCCGGGAGAATTCCTACGAGCAGTACTTC
TRBJ2-7 - - TRBV19 CASSGRVVYEQYF TGTGCCAGTAGCGGCAGGGTGGTCTACGAGCAGTACTTC
TRBJ2-3 TRBD2 - TRBV14 CASSQVPRSGWADTQYF TGTGCCAGCAGCCAAGTGCCCCGTAGCGGGTGGGCAGATACGCAGTATTTT
TRBJ1-5 - - TRBV27 CASSLKGLMNQPQHF TGTGCCAGCAGTTTAAAGGGCCTCATGAATCAGCCCCAGCATTTT
TRBJ2-1 TRBD2 few TRBV7-8 CASSSLAGGGNEQFF TGTGCCAGCAGCTCGCTAGCGGGGGGGGGCAATGAGCAGTTCTTC
TRBJ2-1 - - TRBV9 CASSHTGDLPTNEQFF TGTGCCAGCAGCCATACCGGCGACCTCCCCACAAATGAGCAGTTCTTC
TRBJ2-2 - few TRBV19 CASSTPQNTGELFF TGTGCCAGTAGTACCCCCCAGAACACCGGGGAGCTGTTTTTT
TRBJ1-1 - - TRBV6-1 CASSLTQGMNTEAFF TGTGCCAGCAGTCTGACCCAGGGGATGAACACTGAAGCTTTCTTT
TRBJ1-2 TRBD1 many TRBV20-1 CSAPLRPGQGAEGYGYTF TGCAGTGCTCCTCTCCGCCCCGGACAGGGGGCGGAGGGCTATGGCTACACCTTC
TRBJ2-7 TRBD1 - TRBV27 CASSWGTGPYEQYF TGTGCCAGCAGTTGGGGGACAGGACCCTACGAGCAGTACTTC
TRBJ2-3 TRBD2 - TRBV5-5 CASSQPSGDTDTQYF TGTGCCAGCAGCCAACCTAGCGGTGACACAGATACGCAGTATTTT
TRBJ2-5 - - TRBV9 CASSVTGFQETQYF TGTGCCAGCAGCGTGACAGGCTTTCAAGAGACCCAGTACTTC
TRBJ2-7 - many TRBV7-9 CASSLVHTPYEQYF TGTGCCAGCAGCTTAGTCCACACACCCTACGAGCAGTACTTC
TRBJ1-1 - few TRBV20-1 CSAAPRTANTEAFF TGCAGTGCTGCACCCCGGACAGCGAACACTGAAGCTTTCTTT
TRBJ1-1 - few TRBV25-1 CASSGLGAALQAAFF TGTGCCAGCAGTGGACTCGGGGCAGCACTTCAGGCCGCTTTCTTT
TRBJ2-7 - - TRBV7-8 CASSSRRDYSYEQYF TGTGCCAGCAGCTCACGCCGTGACTACTCCTACGAGCAGTACTTC
TRBJ2-4 TRBD2 few TRBV7-8 CASSLGLAGALAIQYF TGTGCCAGCAGCCTCGGACTAGCGGGAGCGTTGGCCATTCAGTACTTC
TRBJ2-6 - - TRBV24-1 CITAVLTF TGTATCACCGCCGTCCTGACTTTC
TRBJ2-1 TRBD1 many TRBV18 CATQQGVARDEQFF TGTGCCACCCAGCAGGGGGTGGCGAGGGATGAGCAGTTCTTC
TRBJ1-5 - - TRBV7-2 CASSLVGGLSNQPQHF TGTGCCAGCAGCTTAGTAGGGGGTTTAAGCAATCAGCCCCAGCATTTT
TRBJ2-5 TRBD1 few TRBV24-1 CATSDLSDRGHEETQYF TGTGCCACCAGTGATTTGTCGGACAGGGGACACGAAGAGACCCAGTACTTC
TRBJ1-4 TRBD1 few TRBV4-3 CASSQDQNRGGEKLFF TGCGCCAGCAGCCAAGATCAAAACAGGGGTGGTGAAAAACTGTTTTTT
TRBJ2-7 TRBD2 - TRBV5-6 CASSLSGRGFEQYF TGTGCCAGCAGCTTAAGCGGGAGGGGTTTCGAGCAGTACTTC
TRBJ1-1 - few TRBV6-1 CASSAGRRNTEAFF TGTGCCAGCAGCGCGGGCCGGCGGAACACTGAAGCTTTCTTT
TRBJ2-2 - - TRBV29-1 CSVVGPANTGELFF TGCAGCGTTGTTGGGCCAGCGAACACCGGGGAGCTGTTTTTT
TRBJ1-1 - - TRBV20-1 CSARVGASTEAFF TGCAGTGCTAGGGTGGGGGCGTCCACTGAAGCTTTCTTT